This is a list of T cell receptor beta chains from one sample in a study of blood T cell repertoires in COVID-19. Assay used: immunoSEQ multiplex PCR; TCRdb lists only in-frame clones, some missing. The profile shows 65,000 or so clones, about 77% of them singletons. Sequencing was performed on peripheral blood. Receptor source: a human donor in a cohort sampled during active COVID-19. Both conserved end residues are part of each CDR3. The D gene is left open where the match is weak. Expanded clones get a size class; other rows say once, few or many, or leave the size out.

>16|TRBD2|TRBV11-3|NA|TRBJ2-5
CASSSGRGAKKETQYF
TGTGCCAGCAGCTCGGGGCGGGGGGCCAAAAAAGAGACCCAGTACTTC
>12|NA|TRBV30|once|TRBJ2-5
CAWTQSRETQYF
TGTGCCTGGACCCAATCTAGGGAGACCCAGTACTTC
>13|TRBD1|TRBV3-1/TRBV3-2|once|TRBJ1-2
CASRGQGDYGYTF
TGTGCCAGCAGGGGACAGGGAGACTATGGCTACACCTTC
>11|NA|TRBV19|few|TRBJ2-3
CASSTSDTQYF
TGTGCCAGTAGTACCTCAGATACGCAGTATTTT
>15|NA|TRBV11-3|once|TRBJ1-2
CASSPGGAQGYGYTF
TGTGCCAGCAGCCCCGGGGGGGCTCAGGGCTATGGCTACACCTTC
>15|NA|TRBV5-1|once|TRBJ1-1
CASSFFGQTNTEAFF
TGCGCCAGCAGCTTCTTCGGACAGACGAACACTGAAGCTTTCTTT
>13|TRBD1|TRBV27|NA|TRBJ2-1
CASSLTGRNEQFF
TGTGCCAGCAGCCTGACAGGGCGGAATGAGCAGTTCTTC
>13|NA|TRBV30|NA|TRBJ1-1
CAWSGWGHDEAFF
TGTGCCTGGAGTGGTTGGGGACATGATGAAGCTTTCTTT
>18|TRBD2|TRBV6-4|NA|TRBJ2-5
CASSVQFETTSGQETQYF
TGTGCCAGCAGTGTCCAATTCGAAACGACTAGCGGGCAAGAGACCCAGTACTTC
>15|NA|TRBV4-1|NA|TRBJ2-7
CASSQEKQGLYEQYF
TGCGCCAGCAGCCAAGAGAAGCAGGGGCTCTACGAGCAGTACTTC
>21|TRBD1|TRBV12-5|NA|TRBJ1-5
CASGLVRDRGFHLYSNQPQHF
TGTGCTAGTGGTTTGGTACGGGACAGGGGCTTCCATCTCTATAGCAATCAGCCCCAGCATTTT
>15|NA|TRBV9|NA|TRBJ2-5
CASSVGGGSQETQYF
TGTGCCAGCAGCGTAGGCGGCGGGTCCCAAGAGACCCAGTACTTC
>15|TRBD1|TRBV7-2|NA|TRBJ1-2
CASNTYQGANYGYTF
TGTGCCAGCAACACCTATCAGGGGGCGAACTATGGCTACACCTTC
>13|NA|TRBV5-8|NA|TRBJ2-3
CASSLGSADTQYF
TGTGCCAGCAGCTTGGGTAGCGCAGATACGCAGTATTTT
>14|TRBD1|TRBV24-1|few|TRBJ2-5
CATSDGQGVETQYF
TGTGCCACCAGTGATGGACAGGGAGTAGAGACCCAGTACTTC
>15|TRBD1|TRBV5-1|NA|TRBJ2-7
CASSLNKDRGGEQYF
TGCGCCAGCAGCTTAAATAAGGACAGGGGAGGCGAGCAGTACTTC
>17|NA|TRBV3-1/TRBV3-2|NA|TRBJ2-6
CASSQDRGSAGANVLTF
TGTGCCAGCAGCCAAGACAGGGGCAGCGCTGGGGCCAACGTCCTGACTTTC
>15|TRBD1|TRBV19|NA|TRBJ2-2
CASERGQGNTGELFF
TGTGCCAGTGAGCGGGGACAGGGGAACACCGGGGAGCTGTTTTTT
>15|NA|TRBV7-2|NA|TRBJ2-4
CASSLNPGWENIQYF
TGTGCCAGCAGCTTAAATCCGGGGTGGGAAAACATTCAGTACTTC
>12|NA|TRBV2|NA|TRBJ1-1
CASSLSNTEAFF
TGTGCCAGCAGCCTTTCGAACACTGAAGCTTTCTTT
>14|NA|TRBV18|NA|TRBJ2-5
CASSPGPSGETQYF
TGTGCCAGCTCACCGGGTCCTTCGGGAGAGACCCAGTACTTC
>15|TRBD1|TRBV7-6|NA|TRBJ2-2
CASSLEQGAPGELFF
TGTGCCAGCAGCTTAGAACAGGGGGCCCCCGGGGAGCTGTTTTTT
>14|NA|TRBV30|NA|TRBJ2-1
CAWSGSVVRNEQFF
TGTGCCTGGAGTGGATCGGTAGTACGGAATGAGCAGTTCTTC
>11|NA|TRBV6-2/TRBV6-3|few|TRBJ2-7
CASSRTGEQYF
TGTGCCAGCAGTCGCACAGGGGAGCAGTACTTC
>13|TRBD2|TRBV29-1|NA|TRBJ2-3
CSVYGTSSPTQYF
TGCAGCGTCTACGGGACTAGCTCCCCCACGCAGTATTTT
>14|NA|TRBV5-1|NA|TRBJ2-5
CASSLQRNQETQYF
TGCGCCAGCAGCTTGCAGCGCAACCAAGAGACCCAGTACTTC
>13|NA|TRBV2|NA|TRBJ2-3
CASRLDHTDTQYF
TGTGCCAGCAGACTAGACCACACAGATACGCAGTATTTT
>15|NA|TRBV7-9|NA|TRBJ1-4
CASSLAGGRNEKLFF
TGTGCCAGCAGCTTAGCGGGGGGAAGGAATGAAAAACTGTTTTTT
>12|NA|TRBV28|NA|TRBJ1-1
CASSSMNTEAFF
TGTGCCAGCAGTAGCATGAACACTGAAGCTTTCTTT
>12|TRBD1|TRBV29-1|NA|TRBJ1-5
CSAGQGAQPQHF
TGCAGCGCCGGACAGGGGGCTCAGCCCCAGCATTTT
>14|TRBD2|TRBV7-3|NA|TRBJ2-3
CASSLVGGADPQYF
TGTGCCAGCAGCTTAGTCGGGGGGGCGGATCCGCAGTATTTT
>15|NA|TRBV6-2/TRBV6-3|NA|TRBJ1-5
CASSYGRVGNQPQHF
TGTGCCAGCAGTTACGGGAGGGTGGGAAATCAGCCCCAGCATTTT
>15|TRBD1|TRBV5-1|NA|TRBJ2-1
CASSSGQGFWNEQFF
TGCGCCAGCAGCTCCGGACAGGGGTTTTGGAATGAGCAGTTCTTC
>14|NA|TRBV7-3|NA|TRBJ2-2
CASSSLQGTGELFF
TGTGCCAGCAGCTCCCTACAGGGCACCGGGGAGCTGTTTTTT
>14|TRBD2|TRBV7-7|NA|TRBJ2-5
CASSSSGGLETQYF
TGTGCTAGCAGCTCAAGCGGGGGCTTAGAGACCCAGTACTTC
>16|TRBD2|TRBV6-1|NA|TRBJ2-1
CASSVTGTSGFNEQFF
TGTGCCAGCAGTGTAACCGGGACTAGCGGATTCAATGAGCAGTTCTTC
>15|NA|TRBV10-3|NA|TRBJ2-2
CATAIAGPRAGELFF
TGTGCCACCGCCATAGCAGGGCCCAGGGCCGGGGAGCTGTTTTTT
>16|NA|TRBV18|NA|TRBJ1-2
CASSPPNTGSLDGYTF
TGTGCCAGCTCACCTCCCAACACCGGGAGCCTGGATGGCTACACCTTC
>13|NA|TRBV12-3/TRBV12-4|NA|TRBJ2-7
CASSLGRVSEQYF
TGTGCCAGCAGTTTAGGCAGGGTGAGTGAGCAGTACTTC
>15|TRBD1|TRBV5-1|NA|TRBJ1-3
CASSLGQGGGNTIYF
TGCGCCAGCAGCTTGGGACAGGGTGGTGGAAACACCATATATTTT
>14|NA|TRBV6-4|NA|TRBJ2-1
CASSVAGGENEQFF
TGTGCCAGCTCTGTGGCGGGCGGGGAGAATGAGCAGTTCTTC
>14|NA|TRBV15|NA|TRBJ1-5
CATSAVGGVQPQHF
TGTGCCACCAGCGCCGTGGGGGGAGTTCAGCCCCAGCATTTT
>16|TRBD1|TRBV18|NA|TRBJ1-2
CASSPTGAVDGYGYTF
TGTGCCAGCTCACCGACAGGGGCGGTGGATGGGTATGGCTACACCTTC
>14|NA|TRBV12-5|NA|TRBJ1-5
CASGPPPEAQPQHF
TGTGCTAGTGGTCCCCCCCCGGAGGCTCAGCCCCAGCATTTT
>15|NA|TRBV11-3|NA|TRBJ2-7
CASSLVGRGVYEQYF
TGTGCCAGCAGCTTAGTGGGCAGGGGGGTCTACGAGCAGTACTTC